Following are 30 T cell receptor beta chains from one sample sequenced in a study of cytomegalovirus exposure and HLA in healthy donors. A multiplex PCR was run with 60 Vbeta primers and 13 Jbeta primers. Clones were read by immunoSEQ multiplex PCR, and TCRdb kept only the in-frame ones, dropping some. The sample shows 150,000 to 200,000 clones, 82% of them seen only once. What was sequenced was PBMCs. The receptors come from a boy under 10 years old in good health and CMV-seronegative.

This clone appeared a single time. The chain carries TRBV11-3 and TRBJ1-4; 8 nucleotides line up with TRBD1. The junction had 8 bases not matched to a gene; V was cut back by 5 bases and J by 6 bases. CDR3 length equals 15 residues. Per the germline V gene, CDR1 is SGHNT and CDR2 is YENEEA. In DNA, the CDR3 is TGTGCCAGCAGCGGACGGACAGGGAATTATGAAAAACTGTTTTTT. Protein: CASSGRTGNYEKLFF.

The rearrangement uses TRBV4-3 and TRBJ2-7, with 7 bases identical to TRBD1. Germline CDR1 LGHNA, CDR2 YSLEER. V dropped 3 bases and J dropped 0; count of bases not matched to a gene: 8. The CDR3 is 16 amino acids. The CDR3 DNA follows: TGCGCCAGCAGCCAGGACCGGACAGGAGGCTCCTACGAGCAGTACTTC. Its protein is CASSQDRTGGSYEQYF.

This clone came up a few times. The chain has TRBV7-2 and TRBJ2-7; TRBD1 might be the D (5 bases). The germline gives CDR1 SGHTA, CDR2 FQGNSA. The CDR3 is 12 residues long. Trimming left V 2 bases short and J 10 bases short, with 12 bases between. In DNA, the CDR3 is TGTGCCAGCAGCTTATGGGGCAGTCTCCAGTACTTC. Translating it yields CASSLWGSLQYF.

CDR3 sequence (DNA): TGTGCCAGCAGCTTGGGATGGGGACAGGGGCACTACGAGCAGTACTTC. Translated: CASSLGWGQGHYEQYF. The genes are TRBV5-8 and TRBJ2-7; 10 bases align to TRBD1. Germline trimming cut 0 bases from V and 3 bases from J; bases unmatched to any gene: 6. Germline loops: CDR1 SGHTS, CDR2 YDEGEE. The CDR3 has 16 amino acids. Using reference TRBV5-8 and TRBJ2-7 for the parts outside the CDR3, the full variable domain is EAGVTQSPTHLIKTRGQQATLRCSPISGHTSVYWYQQALGLGLQFLLWYDEGEERNRGNFPPRFSGRQFPNYSSELNVNALELEDSALYLCASSLGWGQGHYEQYFGPGTRLTVT.

The genes are TRBV4-1 and TRBJ1-1; 7 bases line up with TRBD1. Germline V gene lookup returns CDR1 MGHRA and CDR2 YSYEKL. This CDR3 has 16 residues. The V segment lost 0 bases and the J segment 5 bases; nucleotides outside the gene matches: 9. Here the CDR3 DNA reads TGCGCCAGCAGCCAAGATAAGACAAGGGGGCGGACTGAAGCTTTCTTT. Amino acid sequence: CASSQDKTRGRTEAFF.

The CDR3, as DNA: TGCGCCAGCAGCCGAGGAAGGACAGGGAGTCCCTACAATGAGCAGTTCTTC. It yields the protein CASSRGRTGSPYNEQFF. The J gene is TRBJ2-1, the V gene TRBV4-3; 8 positions match TRBD1. Per germline, CDR1 LGHNA and CDR2 YSLEER. V trimming: 4 bases; J trimming: 2 bases; junction bases outside the gene matches: 10. The CDR3 is 17 residues long.

The chain carries TRBV2 and TRBJ2-7; the match to TRBD1 covers 8 bases. Per the germline V gene, CDR1 is SNHLY and CDR2 is FYNNEI. CDR3 length: 15 residues. Losses at the gene ends were 4 bases for V and 4 bases for J; bases not matched to a gene: 9. CDR3 sequence reads: CASSGWTGNSYEQYF. The CDR3 DNA reads TGTGCCAGCAGTGGGTGGACAGGGAACTCTTACGAGCAGTACTTC. The full variable domain, completed using reference TRBV2 and TRBJ2-7, is EPEVTQTPSHQVTQMGQEVILRCVPISNHLYFYWYRQILGQKVEFLVSFYNNEISEKSEIFDDQFSVERPDGSNFTLKIRSTKLEDSAMYFCASSGWTGNSYEQYFGPGTRLTVT.

The chain has TRBV7-2 and TRBJ2-7, with a weak D call TRBD2 (5 bases). CDR3 length: 14 amino acids. V shed 5 bases and J shed 5 bases, with 16 bases lying between them. Germline lookup yields CDR1 SGHTA and CDR2 FQGNSA. The CDR3 loop reads CASSPITSVDEQYF. The CDR3 DNA is TGTGCCAGCAGCCCGATCACTAGTGTCGACGAGCAGTACTTC. The full variable domain, its missing parts supplied by reference TRBV7-2 and TRBJ2-7, is GAGVSQSPSNKVTEKGKDVELRCDPISGHTALYWYRQSLGQGLEFLIYFQGNSAPDKSGLPSDRFSAERTGGSVSTLTIQRTQQEDSAVYLCASSPITSVDEQYFGPGTRLTVT.

This sequence joins TRBV6-5 and TRBJ2-5; perhaps TRBD2 as D (5 bases). This CDR3 comprises 14 residues. Trimming cost V 6 bases and J 1 base, with 12 bases left between them. CDR1 is MNHEY and CDR2 is SVGAGI in the germline V gene. The CDR3 protein is CASSPASGQETQYF. Here the CDR3 DNA reads TGTGCCAGCAGCCCAGCGAGCGGCCAAGAGACCCAGTACTTC.

The table lists this clone with a count of one. The chain is built from TRBV19 and TRBJ1-5, with 8 bases that match TRBD1. The CDR3 loop spans 15 amino acids. Germline CDR1 reads LNHDA; CDR2 reads SQIVND (reference sequence). V trimming: 5 bases; J trimming: 0 bases; junction bases outside the gene matches: 3. CDR3 sequence (DNA): TGTGCCAGTAGTGACAGGGGTTATAGCAATCAGCCCCAGCATTTT. Protein: CASSDRGYSNQPQHF.

The V and J genes are TRBV7-8 and TRBJ2-5, with 13 nucleotides matching TRBD2. Per germline, CDR1 SGHVS and CDR2 FQNEAQ. The length of the CDR3 is 17 residues. J was trimmed by 2 bases and V by 5 bases; bases with no gene match: 8. The CDR3 loop is CASSPGLAGPFQETQYF. CDR3 nucleotide sequence: TGTGCCAGCAGCCCGGGACTAGCGGGACCTTTTCAAGAGACCCAGTACTTC.

The chain has TRBV5-4 and TRBJ1-3; 8 nucleotides agree with TRBD1. This CDR3 spans 16 amino acids. Germline V gives CDR1 SGHNT, CDR2 YYREEE (reference sequence). Losses at the gene ends were 2 bases for V and 1 base for J; bases not matched to a gene: 5. Here the CDR3 reads CASSFRQGYSGNTIYF. The CDR3 bases are TGTGCCAGCAGCTTCCGACAGGGGTATTCTGGAAACACCATATATTTT.

This CDR3 is CASSPFSGGLGETQYF. The CDR3 DNA reads TGTGCCAGTAGTCCATTTAGCGGGGGGCTGGGGGAGACCCAGTACTTC. J is TRBJ2-5 and V is TRBV19; 10 bases agree with TRBD2. V lost 5 bases and J lost 5; bases outside the gene matches: 11. Germline CDR1 LNHDA, CDR2 SQIVND (reference sequence). CDR3 length equals 16 residues.

The V call is TRBV11-3, the J call TRBJ2-1; TRBD2 matches 7 bases. Germline-derived CDR1 and CDR2 are SGHNT and YENEEA. J was trimmed by 5 bases and V by 5 bases; bases with no gene match: 9. The CDR3 spans 15 residues. The CDR3 nucleotides read TGTGCCAGCAGCCTGGGACTATTACCCGACAATGAGCAGTTCTTC. Translating it yields CASSLGLLPDNEQFF. Using reference TRBV11-3 and TRBJ2-1 for the parts outside the CDR3, the full variable domain is EAGVVQSPRYKIIEKKQPVAFWCNPISGHNTLYWYLQNLGQGPELLIRYENEEAVDDSQLPKDRFSAERLKGVDSTLKIQPAELGDSAVYLCASSLGLLPDNEQFFGPGTRLTVL.

The genes are TRBV5-1 and TRBJ2-5; possible D gene TRBD1, 6 bases. There are 16 residues in the CDR3. Germline assignment: CDR1 SGHRS and CDR2 YFSETQ. V shed 0 bases and J shed 5 bases, with 17 bases lying between them. CDR3 in DNA: TGCGCCAGCAGCTTGGGGGCCAGCAGGGGTATTGAGACCCAGTACTTC. It specifies CASSLGASRGIETQYF.

This chain links TRBV6-5 with TRBJ2-5, with 10 bases matching TRBD1. The J call may be incorrect, as the DNA end agrees better with TRBJ2-7. There are 15 residues in the CDR3. CDR1 is MNHEY and CDR2 is SVGAGI in the germline V gene. CDR3 sequence: CASSYLRTGGYEQYF. CDR3 bases: TGTGCCAGCAGTTACCTGAGGACAGGGGGCTACGAGCAGTACTTC.

This clone turned up a few times. The genes are TRBV7-3 and TRBJ1-1, with D possibly matching TRBD1 (5 bases). The germline V gene has CDR1 SGHTA and CDR2 FQGTGA. The length of the CDR3 is 15 residues. Trimming removed 1 base at V and 7 bases at J, with 16 bases between. This CDR3 is CASSLRPGQLGEAFF. The CDR3 DNA is TGTGCCAGCAGCTTAAGGCCAGGGCAGTTGGGTGAAGCTTTCTTT.

V gene TRBV9 combines with J gene TRBJ2-6; D possibly corresponds to TRBD2 (6 bases). Per germline, CDR1 SGDLS and CDR2 YYNGEE. V gave up 2 bases and J gave up 1 base, with 13 bases separating them. This CDR3 has 17 amino acids. DNA of the CDR3: TGTGCCAGCAGCGTGGAGGGGACCGGATCTGGGGCCAACGTCCTGACTTTC. Translated, it gives CASSVEGTGSGANVLTF. Filled out from reference TRBV9 and TRBJ2-6, the complete variable domain reads DSGVTQTPKHLITATGQRVTLRCSPRSGDLSVYWYQQSLDQGLQFLIQYYNGEERAKGNILERFSAQQFPDLHSELNLSSLELGDSALYFCASSVEGTGSGANVLTFGAGSRLTVL.

In its sample, this clone was seen a few times. The chain employs TRBV6-6 and TRBJ1-4; weak D call: TRBD1 (5 bases). The CDR3 totals 15 residues. V lost 0 bases and J lost 6, with 11 bases in between. From germline, CDR1 is MNHNY and CDR2 SVGAGI (reference sequence). The DNA for the CDR3 is TGTGCCAGCAGTTACTCGACTGGGACTGATGAAAAACTGTTTTTT. This gives the protein CASSYSTGTDEKLFF.

J is TRBJ2-5 and V is TRBV4-3; 8 nucleotides line up with TRBD2. This CDR3 has 14 amino acids. V shed 6 bases and J 3 bases; nucleotides not matched to a gene: 6. Germline V gene data show CDR1 as LGHNA and CDR2 as YSLEER. The CDR3 DNA is TGCGCCAGCAGTCAATCGGGGGGGGAAGAGACCCAGTACTTC. Translating it yields CASSQSGGEETQYF.

Only one count was recorded for this clone. J is TRBJ1-1 and V is TRBV4-1; D ambiguous. Trimming removed 11 bases at V and 0 bases at J, with 16 bases between. Germline V gene data show CDR1 as MGHRA and CDR2 as YSYEKL. This CDR3 comprises 14 residues. CDR3 sequence (DNA): TGCGCCTCCAAGAGTAACTTAATGAACACTGAAGCTTTCTTT. This gives the protein CASKSNLMNTEAFF.

To note about this clone: One junction end does not reproduce the germline sequence, and a read error may be involved. The CDR3 loop reads CASSESKGMSAF. The CDR3 DNA is TGTGCCAGCAGTGAAAGTAAGGGGATGTCAGCCTTC. The V and J genes are TRBV6-4 and TRBJ1-2; maybe TRBD1 (5 bases). Germline CDR1 is MRHNA and CDR2 is SNTAGT. CDR3 length: 12 amino acids.

V is TRBV4-2 and J is TRBJ1-1; D is undetermined. The CDR3 is 16 residues long. V lost 6 bases, J lost 1 base, and 18 bases lay in between. Germline CDR1 LGHNA, CDR2 YNFKEQ. CDR3 loop: CASRKKWAGPNTEAFF. CDR3 sequence (DNA): TGTGCCAGCAGAAAAAAGTGGGCGGGTCCGAACACTGAAGCTTTCTTT.

This clone was found a few times. The CDR3 loop reads CASRESTTGVSETQYF. DNA for the CDR3: TGCGCCAGCAGAGAATCGACGACAGGCGTCTCAGAGACCCAGTACTTC. The chain links TRBV5-1 to TRBJ2-5, with D possibly TRBD1 on 6 matching bases. From germline, CDR1 is SGHRS and CDR2 YFSETQ. The CDR3 spans 16 residues. The ends were cut back, 5 bases at V and 4 bases at J, with 21 bases in the middle.

CDR3 region: CASSRNDRFYEQYF. CDR3 bases: TGTGCCAGCAGCCGAAACGACAGGTTCTACGAGCAGTACTTC. V is TRBV7-8 and J is TRBJ2-7; D might be TRBD1 (6 bases). Germline assignment: CDR1 SGHVS and CDR2 FQNEAQ. The V gene lost 5 bases and the J gene lost 3 bases, with 14 bases spanning the gap. The CDR3 length is 14 residues. Variable domain in full (rest from reference TRBV7-8 and TRBJ2-7): GAGVSQSPRYKVAKRGQDVALRCDPISGHVSLFWYQQALGQGPEFLTYFQNEAQLDKSGLPSDRFFAERPEGSVSTLKIQRTQQEDSAVYLCASSRNDRFYEQYFGPGTRLTVT.

V and J are TRBV5-1 and TRBJ1-3; D is possibly TRBD1 (5 bases). Germline CDR1 is SGHRS and CDR2 is YFSETQ. The V gene lost 2 bases and the J gene lost 4 bases, with 13 bases spanning the gap. The CDR3 is made up of 15 amino acids. CDR3 coding DNA: TGCGCCAGCAGCTTAGACAGTGCGGGAGGAAACACCATATATTTT. Residues: CASSLDSAGGNTIYF. Full variable domain (outside the CDR3, taken from reference TRBV5-1 and TRBJ1-3): KAGVTQTPRYLIKTRGQQVTLSCSPISGHRSVSWYQQTPGQGLQFLFEYFSETQRNKGNFPGRFSGRQFSNSRSEMNVSTLELGDSALYLCASSLDSAGGNTIYFGEGSWLTVV.

The chain combines TRBV4-3 with TRBJ2-2; D gene unclear. The germline V and J ends were trimmed by 4 bases and 4 bases, with 7 bases remaining between them. The length of the CDR3 is 13 residues. Per germline, CDR1 LGHNA and CDR2 YSLEER. The CDR3 is CASSPTVTGELFF. The CDR3 DNA reads TGCGCCAGCAGCCCGACTGTCACCGGGGAGCTGTTTTTT.

This clone was counted a few times. The V gene is TRBV4-3, the J gene TRBJ2-7; the match to TRBD1 covers 7 bases. The CDR3 is 16 residues long. The germline gives CDR1 LGHNA, CDR2 YSLEER. After removal of 0 bases from V and 2 bases from J, the junction contained 7 bases not matched to a gene. CDR3 nucleotides: TGCGCCAGCAGCCAAGATCTAACAGGGGCCACCTACGAGCAGTACTTC. Its protein is CASSQDLTGATYEQYF.

V usage is TRBV27 and J usage is TRBJ2-3, with D maybe TRBD2 (5 bases). Per the germline V gene, CDR1 is MNHEY and CDR2 is SMNVEV (reference sequence). The CDR3 totals 16 residues. V lost 1 base and J lost 2, with 13 bases in between. The CDR3 protein is CASSLWAGVNTDTQYF. The DNA for the CDR3 is TGTGCCAGCAGTTTATGGGCCGGGGTGAACACAGATACGCAGTATTTT.

For this clone: The sample carries other DNA sequences with the same CDR3. The chain employs TRBV2 and TRBJ1-2; D remains unclear. Trimming cost V 6 bases and J 0 bases, with 8 bases left between them. In germline, CDR1 is SNHLY, CDR2 FYNNEI. CDR3 length equals 13 residues. CDR3 region: CASRGRANYGYTF. The CDR3 DNA reads as TGTGCCAGCAGGGGCAGAGCTAACTATGGCTACACCTTC.